The rows below give T cell receptor beta chains drawn from one sample of a study of blood T cell repertoires in COVID-19. Repertoires were generated with immunoSEQ multiplex PCR, while TCRdb's copy carries only in-frame clones and drops some. The sample holds some 74,000 clones, approximately 91% seen once. Sequenced input: peripheral blood. Receptor source: a man aged 50 to 59 with acute or convalescent COVID-19. The conserved cysteine and the conserved F or W are not part of the CDR3 here. A clone size is listed for some rows: how often the clone was seen (once, few, many), or a class if it is expanded.

size	length	V	J	CDR3
.	13	TRBV10-2	TRBJ2-7	ATQITTGGVYEQY
.	18	TRBV3-1/TRBV3-2	TRBJ2-6	ASSQDLGTGVPDGANVLT
.	13	TRBV4-1	TRBJ2-2	ASSPRSLNTGELF
.	9	TRBV5-1	TRBJ2-5	ASSTDLTQY
.	13	TRBV30	TRBJ2-3	ASRGVRGPPDTQY
.	14	TRBV13	TRBJ1-1	ASSLDGDRMNTEAF
few	14	TRBV3-1/TRBV3-2	TRBJ2-3	ASSQTGTSGGATQY
.	12	TRBV7-9	TRBJ1-5	ASSHPGSNQPQH
.	11	TRBV3-1/TRBV3-2	TRBJ1-1	ASSQSRGTEAF
.	12	TRBV5-1	TRBJ1-1	ASSLRQGFTEAF
.	11	TRBV5-1	TRBJ1-2	ASSYRQGDGYT
.	11	TRBV29-1	TRBJ2-7	SVEWDRSYEQY
.	11	TRBV6-5	TRBJ2-7	ASTGQGHYEQY
.	14	TRBV11-1	TRBJ2-3	ASSFRLAGGKDTQY
.	11	TRBV7-2	TRBJ2-1	ASSLQGANEQF